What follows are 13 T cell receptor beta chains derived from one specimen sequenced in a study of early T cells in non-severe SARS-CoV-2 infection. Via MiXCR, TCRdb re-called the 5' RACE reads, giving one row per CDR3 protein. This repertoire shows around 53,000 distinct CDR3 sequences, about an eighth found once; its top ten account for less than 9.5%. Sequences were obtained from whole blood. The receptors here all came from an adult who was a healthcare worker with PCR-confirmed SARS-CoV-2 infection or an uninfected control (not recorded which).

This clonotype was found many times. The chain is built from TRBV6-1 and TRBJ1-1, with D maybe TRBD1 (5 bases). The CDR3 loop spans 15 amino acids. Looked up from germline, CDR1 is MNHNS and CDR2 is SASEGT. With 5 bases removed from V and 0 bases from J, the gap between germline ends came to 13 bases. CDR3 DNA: TGTGCCAGCAGTCCTAGGGGAATGGTGAACACTGAAGCTTTCTTT. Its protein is CASSPRGMVNTEAFF.

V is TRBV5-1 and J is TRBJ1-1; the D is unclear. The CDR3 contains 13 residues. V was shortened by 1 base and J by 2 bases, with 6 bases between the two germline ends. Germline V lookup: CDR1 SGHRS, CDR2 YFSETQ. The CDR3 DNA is TGCGCCAGCAGCTTGAAAGGAAACACTGAAGCTTTCTTT. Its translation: CASSLKGNTEAFF.

Here the CDR3 DNA reads TGTGCCAGCAGCGCAACAGGGTTTAGTGAAGCTTTCTTT. Translated, it gives CASSATGFSEAFF. The rearrangement links TRBV7-2 to TRBJ1-1, with a weak D call TRBD1 (6 bases). The CDR3 is 13 residues long. Germline CDR1 reads SGHTA; CDR2 reads FQGNSA. Trimming stripped 5 bases from V and 7 bases from J, with 14 bases between.

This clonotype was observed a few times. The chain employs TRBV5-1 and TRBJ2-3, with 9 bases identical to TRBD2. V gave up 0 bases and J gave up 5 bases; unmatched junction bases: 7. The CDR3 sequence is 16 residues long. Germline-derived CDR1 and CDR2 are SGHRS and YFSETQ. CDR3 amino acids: CASSLDPSGIGDTQYF. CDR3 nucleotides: TGCGCCAGCAGCTTGGATCCTAGCGGGATAGGAGATACGCAGTATTTT.

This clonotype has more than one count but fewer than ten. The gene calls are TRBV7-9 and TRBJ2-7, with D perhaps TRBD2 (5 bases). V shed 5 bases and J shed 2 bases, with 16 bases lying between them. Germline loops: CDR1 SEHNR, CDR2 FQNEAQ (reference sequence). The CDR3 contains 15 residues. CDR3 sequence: CASSPREGNTYEQYF. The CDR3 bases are TGTGCCAGCAGCCCCCGGGAAGGTAACACCTACGAGCAGTACTTC. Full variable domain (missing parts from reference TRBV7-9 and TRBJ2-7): DTGVSQNPRHKITKRGQNVTFRCDPISEHNRLYWYRQTLGQGPEFLTYFQNEAQLEKSRLLSDRFSAERPKGSFSTLEIQRTEQGDSAMYLCASSPREGNTYEQYFGPGTRLTVT.

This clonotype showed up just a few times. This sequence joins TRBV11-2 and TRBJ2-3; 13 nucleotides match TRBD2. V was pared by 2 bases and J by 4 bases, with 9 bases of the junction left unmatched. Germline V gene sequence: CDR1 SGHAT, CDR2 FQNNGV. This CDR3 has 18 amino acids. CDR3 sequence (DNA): TGTGCCAGCAGCTTACCCCGCTGGACTAGCGGGAGCTCAGATACGCAGTATTTT. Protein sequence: CASSLPRWTSGSSDTQYF. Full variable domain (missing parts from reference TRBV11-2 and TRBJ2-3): EAGVAQSPRYKIIEKRQSVAFWCNPISGHATLYWYQQILGQGPKLLIQFQNNGVVDDSQLPKDRFSAERLKGVDSTLKIQPAKLEDSAVYLCASSLPRWTSGSSDTQYFGPGTRLTVL.

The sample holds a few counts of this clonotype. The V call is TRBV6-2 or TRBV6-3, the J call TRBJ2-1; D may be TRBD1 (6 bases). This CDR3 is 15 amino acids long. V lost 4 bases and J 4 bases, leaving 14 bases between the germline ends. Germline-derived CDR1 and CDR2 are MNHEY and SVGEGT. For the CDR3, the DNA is TGTGCCAGCAGTTTCCGGGACAAGTATTACAATGAGCAGTTCTTC. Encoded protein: CASSFRDKYYNEQFF.

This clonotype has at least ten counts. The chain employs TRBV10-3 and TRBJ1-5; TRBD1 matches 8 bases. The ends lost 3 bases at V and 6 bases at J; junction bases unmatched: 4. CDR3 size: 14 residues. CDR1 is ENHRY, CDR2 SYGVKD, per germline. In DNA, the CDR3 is TGTGCCATCAGTGATGGAACAGGGGGTCAGCCCCAGCATTTT. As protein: CAISDGTGGQPQHF.

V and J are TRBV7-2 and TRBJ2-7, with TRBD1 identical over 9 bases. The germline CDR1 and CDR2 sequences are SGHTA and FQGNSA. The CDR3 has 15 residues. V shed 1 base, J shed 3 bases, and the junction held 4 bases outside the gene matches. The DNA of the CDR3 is TGTGCCAGCAGCTTAGGGGACAGGGAGGTCTACGAGCAGTACTTC. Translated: CASSLGDREVYEQYF.

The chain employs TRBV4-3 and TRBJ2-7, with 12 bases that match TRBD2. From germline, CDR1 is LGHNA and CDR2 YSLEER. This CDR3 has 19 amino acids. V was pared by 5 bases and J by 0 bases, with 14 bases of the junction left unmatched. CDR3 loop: CASSARLAGVVGTSYEQYF. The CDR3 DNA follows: TGCGCCAGCAGCGCCCGACTAGCGGGAGTCGTCGGGACCTCCTACGAGCAGTACTTC.

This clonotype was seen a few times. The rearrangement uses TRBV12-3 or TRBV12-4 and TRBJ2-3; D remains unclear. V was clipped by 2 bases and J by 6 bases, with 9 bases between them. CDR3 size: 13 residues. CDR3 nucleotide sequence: TGTGCCAGCAGTTTATCCCAGTTGGATACGCAGTATTTT. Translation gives CASSLSQLDTQYF.

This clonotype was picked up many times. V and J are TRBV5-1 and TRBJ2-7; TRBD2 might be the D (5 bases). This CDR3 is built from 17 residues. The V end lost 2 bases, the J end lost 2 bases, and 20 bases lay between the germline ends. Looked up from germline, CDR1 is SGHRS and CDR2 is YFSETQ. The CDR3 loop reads CASSFGHRSGGTYEQYF. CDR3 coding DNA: TGCGCCAGCAGCTTCGGGCATCGGTCAGGAGGTACCTACGAGCAGTACTTC.

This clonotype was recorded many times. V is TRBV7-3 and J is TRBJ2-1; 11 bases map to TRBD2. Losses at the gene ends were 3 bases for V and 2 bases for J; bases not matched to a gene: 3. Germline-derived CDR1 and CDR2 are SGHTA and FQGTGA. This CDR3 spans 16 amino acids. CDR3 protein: CASSFLAGGTYNEQFF. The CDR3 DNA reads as TGTGCCAGCAGCTTTTTAGCGGGAGGGACCTACAATGAGCAGTTCTTC.